A selection of T cell receptor beta chains follows, all from one sample in a study of T cells in Graves' hyperthyroidism and ophthalmopathy. MiXCR was run by TCRdb on the multiplex PCR reads, yielding one entry per CDR3 protein. The data hold around 500,000 distinct CDR3 sequences, with about 15% observed a single time. Source material: blood. Every receptor here comes from a woman between 18 and 29 years old with Graves' hyperthyroidism. Each CDR3 is given with its conserved first and last residue. Each record gives: D gene, clone size, V gene, J gene, CDR3 protein, CDR3 DNA. D genes are given only for firm matches. Only part of the rows carry a size: once, few, many, or a class if the clone is expanded.

D: TRBD1
size: many
V: TRBV19
J: TRBJ2-5
CDR3: CASSTQGTGRETQYF
DNA: TGTGCCAGTAGTACACAGGGGACGGGTAGAGAGACCCAGTACTTC

D: -
size: many
V: TRBV30
J: TRBJ1-5
CDR3: CAWSVQGRQPQHF
DNA: TGTGCCTGGAGTGTACAAGGCCGTCAGCCCCAGCATTTT

D: -
size: -
V: TRBV7-2
J: TRBJ1-2
CDR3: CASSLGNRGNGYTF
DNA: TGTGCCAGCAGCTTAGGGAATAGGGGGAATGGCTACACCTTC

D: -
size: many
V: TRBV28
J: TRBJ2-2
CDR3: CASSSVSLTGELFF
DNA: TGTGCCAGCAGTTCTGTGAGCCTCACCGGGGAGCTGTTTTTT

D: -
size: many
V: TRBV7-8
J: TRBJ1-3
CDR3: CASSLTKGSGNTIYF
DNA: TGTGCCAGCAGCTTAACAAAAGGGTCAGGAAACACCATATATTTT

D: -
size: -
V: TRBV20-1
J: TRBJ2-5
CDR3: CSARGRPNNQETQYF
DNA: TGCAGTGCTAGGGGCCGACCCAATAACCAAGAGACCCAGTACTTC

D: TRBD2
size: few
V: TRBV3-1
J: TRBJ2-1
CDR3: CASSQVAGDFNEQFF
DNA: TGTGCCAGCAGCCAAGTAGCGGGAGATTTCAATGAGCAGTTCTTC

D: -
size: many
V: TRBV18
J: TRBJ2-3
CDR3: CASSPLRADTQYF
DNA: TGTGCCAGCTCACCACTACGAGCAGATACGCAGTATTTT

D: -
size: few
V: TRBV18
J: TRBJ2-5
CDR3: CASSPRAGEQETQYF
DNA: TGTGCCAGCTCACCAAGGGCGGGCGAACAAGAGACCCAGTACTTC

D: -
size: -
V: TRBV20-1
J: TRBJ1-6
CDR3: CSARQLGGESPLHF
DNA: TGCAGTGCTAGACAACTTGGTGGGGAGTCACCCCTCCACTTT

D: -
size: many
V: TRBV12-3/TRBV12-4
J: TRBJ1-2
CDR3: CASSLGRDIGGYTF
DNA: TGTGCCAGCAGTTTGGGACGGGACATAGGGGGCTACACCTTC

D: TRBD1
size: many
V: TRBV12-3/TRBV12-4
J: TRBJ1-4
CDR3: CASSVGQGTEKLFF
DNA: TGTGCCAGCAGCGTAGGACAGGGGACTGAAAAACTGTTTTTT

D: -
size: many
V: TRBV11-2
J: TRBJ2-7
CDR3: CASSWLAGEQYF
DNA: TGTGCCAGCAGCTGGCTAGCTGGGGAGCAGTACTTC

D: -
size: many
V: TRBV7-2
J: TRBJ1-5
CDR3: CASSSYTDPDSQHF
DNA: TGTGCCAGCAGCAGTTACACTGACCCGGACTCCCAGCATTTT

D: TRBD2
size: many
V: TRBV20-1
J: TRBJ2-5
CDR3: CSAALAGGPQTQYF
DNA: TGCAGTGCTGCACTAGCGGGAGGGCCTCAGACCCAGTACTTC

D: -
size: -
V: TRBV20-1
J: TRBJ1-1
CDR3: CSARVGNLRAFF
DNA: TGCAGTGCTAGAGTAGGGAACCTACGCGCTTTCTTT

D: TRBD2
size: many
V: TRBV19
J: TRBJ2-3
CDR3: CASSIPAGGRTDTQYF
DNA: TGTGCCAGTAGTATCCCAGCGGGAGGTCGCACAGATACGCAGTATTTT

D: -
size: many
V: TRBV24-1
J: TRBJ2-2
CDR3: CATSDNPSGTGELFF
DNA: TGTGCCACCAGTGATAATCCTTCGGGCACCGGGGAGCTGTTTTTT

D: TRBD2
size: many
V: TRBV24-1
J: TRBJ2-3
CDR3: CATGTSDAATTDTQYF
DNA: TGTGCCACCGGGACTAGCGACGCCGCCACCACAGATACGCAGTATTTT

D: -
size: many
V: TRBV5-1
J: TRBJ1-1
CDR3: CASSLEMNTEAFF
DNA: TGCGCCAGCAGCTTGGAAATGAACACTGAAGCTTTCTTT

D: TRBD2
size: many
V: TRBV12-3/TRBV12-4
J: TRBJ2-3
CDR3: CASSPSGRDTDTQYF
DNA: TGTGCCAGCAGCCCCAGCGGGAGGGACACAGATACGCAGTATTTT

D: -
size: -
V: TRBV18
J: TRBJ2-5
CDR3: CASSPRSTEETQYF
DNA: TGTGCCAGCTCACCACGTAGCACTGAAGAGACCCAGTACTTC

D: -
size: many
V: TRBV6-1
J: TRBJ2-6
CDR3: CASRPRDGQRHAAGANVLTF
DNA: TGTGCCAGCAGACCAAGGGACGGACAAAGGCATGCCGCTGGGGCCAACGTCCTGACTTTC

D: TRBD1
size: many
V: TRBV12-3/TRBV12-4
J: TRBJ1-2
CDR3: CASSSPGQGTYGYTF
DNA: TGTGCCAGCAGTTCGCCGGGACAGGGGACCTATGGCTACACCTTC

D: TRBD2
size: many
V: TRBV20-1
J: TRBJ2-1
CDR3: CSVTSANEQFF
DNA: TGCAGTGTTACTAGCGCCAATGAGCAGTTCTTC

D: -
size: -
V: TRBV3-1
J: TRBJ1-6
CDR3: CASSLEAGRRNSPLHF
DNA: TGTGCCAGCAGCCTAGAAGCTGGGAGGAGGAATTCACCCCTCCACTTT

D: -
size: few
V: TRBV7-3
J: TRBJ2-2
CDR3: CASSQDYSNTGELFF
DNA: TGTGCCAGCAGCCAGGACTATTCCAACACCGGGGAGCTGTTTTTT

D: TRBD1
size: few
V: TRBV30
J: TRBJ1-4
CDR3: CVWRNPLQGGEKLFF
DNA: TGTGTCTGGAGAAATCCCTTGCAGGGGGGCGAAAAACTGTTTTTT

D: TRBD2
size: many
V: TRBV20-1
J: TRBJ2-5
CDR3: CSARDPLAGGPETQYF
DNA: TGCAGTGCTAGAGATCCCCTAGCGGGAGGGCCGGAGACCCAGTACTTC

D: TRBD2
size: few
V: TRBV24-1
J: TRBJ2-3
CDR3: CATSDFRLADGTDTQYF
DNA: TGTGCCACCAGTGATTTTAGACTAGCAGACGGCACAGATACGCAGTATTTT

D: -
size: many
V: TRBV12-3/TRBV12-4
J: TRBJ2-7
CDR3: CASSLQYGISYEQYF
DNA: TGTGCCAGCAGTTTACAGTACGGGATATCCTACGAGCAGTACTTC

D: -
size: -
V: TRBV9
J: TRBJ2-7
CDR3: CASSVASDGLQYEQYF
DNA: TGTGCCAGCAGCGTAGCGTCGGATGGACTGCAATACGAGCAGTACTTC

D: -
size: many
V: TRBV30
J: TRBJ1-1
CDR3: CAWSVPGKNTEAFF
DNA: TGTGCCTGGAGTGTACCAGGGAAGAACACTGAAGCTTTCTTT

D: TRBD1
size: -
V: TRBV28
J: TRBJ1-4
CDR3: CASSLDRRKLFF
DNA: TGTGCCAGCAGCCTGGACAGGCGAAAACTGTTTTTT

D: -
size: many
V: TRBV11-2
J: TRBJ1-6
CDR3: CASGPLESSYNSPLHF
DNA: TGTGCCAGCGGCCCCCTGGAGAGCTCCTATAATTCACCCCTCCACTTT

D: -
size: -
V: TRBV11-3
J: TRBJ2-7
CDR3: CASSLEGRYSYEQYF
DNA: TGTGCCAGCAGCTTAGAGGGACGTTACTCCTACGAGCAGTACTTC

D: -
size: many
V: TRBV7-3
J: TRBJ1-1
CDR3: CASSPEGVRTEAFF
DNA: TGTGCCAGCAGCCCCGAGGGGGTACGGACTGAAGCTTTCTTT

D: TRBD1
size: few
V: TRBV7-2
J: TRBJ2-7
CDR3: CASSPGQGQVRQYF
DNA: TGTGCCAGCAGCCCGGGACAGGGTCAGGTCCGGCAGTACTTC

D: -
size: few
V: TRBV7-3
J: TRBJ1-6
CDR3: CASSLGMSSPLHF
DNA: TGTGCCAGCAGCTTAGGGATGAGTTCACCCCTCCACTTT

D: -
size: many
V: TRBV11-3
J: TRBJ2-1
CDR3: CASSLRGAAVRYNEQFF
DNA: TGTGCCAGCAGCTTAAGGGGTGCCGCCGTAAGGTACAATGAGCAGTTCTTC

D: -
size: many
V: TRBV9
J: TRBJ1-1
CDR3: CASSAGILNTEAFF
DNA: TGTGCCAGCAGCGCGGGGATTTTGAACACTGAAGCTTTCTTT

D: -
size: -
V: TRBV12-3/TRBV12-4
J: TRBJ1-4
CDR3: CASSFGTGGREKLFF
DNA: TGTGCCAGCAGTTTCGGGACCGGGGGGAGAGAAAAACTGTTTTTT

D: TRBD1
size: many
V: TRBV2
J: TRBJ2-5
CDR3: CASSDGLQGGETQYF
DNA: TGTGCCAGCAGTGATGGTTTACAGGGGGGAGAGACCCAGTACTTC

D: -
size: many
V: TRBV12-3/TRBV12-4
J: TRBJ1-2
CDR3: CASSLGDSRSNYGYTF
DNA: TGTGCCAGCAGTTTAGGCGACAGTCGGTCTAACTATGGCTACACCTTC

D: TRBD1
size: few
V: TRBV7-9
J: TRBJ1-1
CDR3: CASSLSGTGGLYSRAFF
DNA: TGTGCCAGCAGCCTTTCCGGGACAGGGGGACTTTATAGCCGAGCTTTCTTT

D: -
size: few
V: TRBV20-1
J: TRBJ1-2
CDR3: CSAPSPQNYGYTF
DNA: TGCAGTGCTCCAAGTCCCCAGAACTATGGCTACACCTTC

D: TRBD2
size: -
V: TRBV6-1
J: TRBJ2-6
CDR3: CASSSGLAGYSGANVLTF
DNA: TGTGCCAGCAGCTCGGGACTAGCGGGGTACTCTGGGGCCAACGTCCTGACTTTC

D: -
size: many
V: TRBV18
J: TRBJ1-3
CDR3: CASSPTGGNTIYF
DNA: TGTGCCAGCTCACCGACAGGAGGAAACACCATATATTTT

D: -
size: many
V: TRBV30
J: TRBJ1-1
CDR3: CAWSVGLGALEAFF
DNA: TGTGCCTGGAGTGTAGGTCTGGGGGCCCTTGAAGCTTTCTTT

D: TRBD2
size: many
V: TRBV12-3/TRBV12-4
J: TRBJ2-1
CDR3: CASSSPRDYRIFNEQFF
DNA: TGTGCCAGCAGTTCGCCCCGGGACTACCGGATCTTCAATGAGCAGTTCTTC

D: TRBD2
size: -
V: TRBV6-1
J: TRBJ2-7
CDR3: CASSWLAGSSYEQYF
DNA: TGTGCCAGCAGTTGGCTAGCGGGCTCCTCCTACGAGCAGTACTTC

D: TRBD2
size: few
V: TRBV9
J: TRBJ2-1
CDR3: CASSGETGTSGNYNEQFF
DNA: TGTGCCAGCAGCGGGGAAACGGGGACTAGCGGGAACTACAATGAGCAGTTCTTC

D: -
size: many
V: TRBV13
J: TRBJ1-1
CDR3: CASSLGRRQGRGAFF
DNA: TGTGCCAGCAGCTTAGGCCGGAGGCAGGGTAGAGGAGCTTTCTTT

D: TRBD1
size: -
V: TRBV14
J: TRBJ2-7
CDR3: CASSLDRGRLSEQYF
DNA: TGTGCCAGCAGCCTCGACAGGGGGAGACTCTCCGAGCAGTACTTC

D: TRBD1
size: -
V: TRBV11-2
J: TRBJ1-1
CDR3: CASSSALRGTGGTEAFF
DNA: TGTGCCAGCAGCTCAGCTCTTAGGGGGACAGGGGGCACTGAAGCTTTCTTT

D: TRBD2
size: -
V: TRBV9
J: TRBJ2-7
CDR3: CASSAGTSGRWIREQYF
DNA: TGTGCCAGCAGCGCCGGGACTAGCGGGAGGTGGATCCGCGAGCAGTACTTC

D: TRBD2
size: many
V: TRBV3-1
J: TRBJ2-7
CDR3: CASSQGAAGGEQYF
DNA: TGTGCCAGCAGCCAAGGCGCGGCGGGAGGGGAGCAGTACTTC

D: -
size: many
V: TRBV24-1
J: TRBJ2-2
CDR3: CATSDIGRSNTGELFF
DNA: TGTGCCACCAGTGACATAGGGAGATCGAACACCGGGGAGCTGTTTTTT

D: TRBD2
size: -
V: TRBV9
J: TRBJ2-3
CDR3: CASSVPTSGPTDTQYF
DNA: TGTGCCAGCAGCGTACCGACTAGCGGGCCCACAGATACGCAGTATTTT

D: -
size: many
V: TRBV11-2
J: TRBJ2-6
CDR3: CASSYWARSGANVLTF
DNA: TGTGCCAGCAGCTATTGGGCCCGCTCTGGGGCCAACGTCCTGACTTTC